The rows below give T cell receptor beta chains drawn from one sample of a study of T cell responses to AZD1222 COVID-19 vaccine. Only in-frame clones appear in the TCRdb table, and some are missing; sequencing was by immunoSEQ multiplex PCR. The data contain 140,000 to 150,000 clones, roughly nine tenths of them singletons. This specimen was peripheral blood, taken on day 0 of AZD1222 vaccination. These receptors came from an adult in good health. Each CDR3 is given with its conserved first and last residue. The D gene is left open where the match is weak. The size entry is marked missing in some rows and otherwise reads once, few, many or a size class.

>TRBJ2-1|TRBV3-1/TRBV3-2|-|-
TGTGCCAGCAGCCAAGTGGGCCCGCCGAGAAATGAGCAGTTCTTC
CASSQVGPPRNEQFF
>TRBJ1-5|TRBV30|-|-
TGTGCCTGGAGTGTGGTTGGGCGCGGGGATCAGCCCCAGCATTTT
CAWSVVGRGDQPQHF
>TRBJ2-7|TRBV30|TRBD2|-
TGTGCCTGGAGTGTAGGCGGGAGCCTCGAGCAGTACTTC
CAWSVGGSLEQYF
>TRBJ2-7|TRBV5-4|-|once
TGTGCCAGCACCAACCCCGAGGGGGACCTAACCTACGAGCAGTACTTC
CASTNPEGDLTYEQYF
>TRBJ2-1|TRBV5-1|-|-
TGCGCCAGCAGCTTCTCGGCCAGGGGCAATGAGCAGTTCTTC
CASSFSARGNEQFF
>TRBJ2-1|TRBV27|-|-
TGTGCCAGCAGTTTACTGGGTTATGAGCAGTTCTTC
CASSLLGYEQFF
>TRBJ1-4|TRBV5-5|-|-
TGTGCCAGCAGCTTGATAACAGGCGAAAAACTGTTTTTT
CASSLITGEKLFF
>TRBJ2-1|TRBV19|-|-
TGTGCCAGTACTCCAGACCGAAGCTCCTACAATGAGCAGTTCTTC
CASTPDRSSYNEQFF
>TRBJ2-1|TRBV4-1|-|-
TGCGCCAGCAGCCAAGGGGATGGGGGGGGCTGGCGGAATGAGCAGTTCTTC
CASSQGDGGGWRNEQFF
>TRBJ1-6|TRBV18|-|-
TGTGCCAGCTCACCGCGGACCTTTCAACCTCATTCACCCCTCCACTTT
CASSPRTFQPHSPLHF
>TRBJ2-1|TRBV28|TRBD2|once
TGTGCCAGCAGTACGGGGGGTGGCTGGGGTTACAATGAGCAGTTCTTC
CASSTGGGWGYNEQFF
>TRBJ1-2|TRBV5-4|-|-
TGTGCCAGCAGCTTGCCGGCGAGGTCTAACTATGGCTACACCTTC
CASSLPARSNYGYTF
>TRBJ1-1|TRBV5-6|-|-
TGTGCCAGCAGCCTAATGTACACTGAAGCTTTCTTT
CASSLMYTEAFF
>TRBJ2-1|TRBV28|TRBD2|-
TGTGCCAGCAGTTCCCCAGGGCTAGCGGGAGCGGGCAATGAGCAGTTCTTC
CASSSPGLAGAGNEQFF